The clone carrying this T cell receptor beta chain was recorded only once. Its antigen is as yet unknown. The sample originates from a study of T cell responses to AZD1222 COVID-19 vaccine. General study results and limits: Among the donors, most were white British and more were female, and clonal diversity was possibly underestimated. Spike-specific TCRs gained breadth and depth after people received two AZD1222 doses. Nearly half of spike-specific TCRs reportedly target variant regions that are unmutated in the B.1.351 and B.1.1.7 variants.

The CDR3 covers 12 residues. V lost 7 bases to trimming and J lost 4 bases, with 7 bases between them. Per the germline V gene, CDR1 is MDHEN and CDR2 is SYDVKM. Repertoires were generated with immunoSEQ multiplex PCR, while TCRdb's copy carries only in-frame clones and drops some. The data show roughly 150,000 clones, over 90% seen once. The sequenced sample was peripheral blood, obtained on day 0 of AZD1222 vaccination. The receptor was derived from an adult in good health. The chain has TRBV28 and TRBJ1-4; D gene unclear. The CDR3 sequence: CASITGNEKLFF. Written as DNA, the CDR3 is TGTGCCAGCATAACGGGTAATGAAAAACTGTTTTTT.